The 16 T cell receptor beta chains below were found in one sample sequenced in a study of Graves' ophthalmopathy and Graves' hyperthyroidism. RNA transcripts yielded amplified TCR beta CDR3 regions. The authors performed first-round RT-PCR with HTBI primers and then a second-round multiplex PCR. TCRdb ran MiXCR on the multiplex PCR reads and lists one entry per CDR3 protein. The data show some 1.1 million distinct CDR3 sequences, 35% to 45% seen once. Sequenced: peripheral blood or thyroid tissue (not recorded which). All receptors come from an adult man with Graves' hyperthyroidism.

The rearrangement joins TRBV25-1 to TRBJ2-7; TRBD2 matches 8 bases. J was trimmed by 3 bases and V by 4 bases; bases with no gene match: 11. CDR3 size: 16 residues. In germline, CDR1 is MGHDK, CDR2 SYGVNS. CDR3 region: CASSAHPGTRNYEQYF. DNA for the CDR3: TGTGCCAGCAGTGCGCACCCCGGGACTAGAAACTACGAGCAGTACTTC.

This clonotype has a count of ten or more. The rearrangement uses TRBV4-2 and TRBJ1-5; 8 positions agree with TRBD1. Germline V gene lookup returns CDR1 LGHNA and CDR2 YNFKEQ. The CDR3 extends over 16 amino acids. The junction had 7 bases not matched to a gene; V was cut back by 0 bases and J by 6 bases. This chain's CDR3 is CASSQEGQVTGQPQHF. The DNA for the CDR3 is TGTGCCAGCAGCCAAGAGGGACAGGTCACGGGTCAGCCCCAGCATTTT.

The chain carries TRBV6-6 and TRBJ2-5; D gene uncertain. Per the germline V gene, CDR1 is MNHNY and CDR2 is SVGAGI (reference sequence). V shed 6 bases and J shed 0 bases, with 11 bases lying between them. This CDR3 region has 14 residues. The CDR3 region is CASRSYEYQETQYF. CDR3 coding DNA: TGTGCCAGCAGAAGTTACGAGTACCAAGAGACCCAGTACTTC.

This rearrangement joins TRBV9 to TRBJ2-7; 9 bases are shared with TRBD2. The CDR3 consists of 15 residues. Trimming took 0 bases from V and 4 from J; bases not matched to a gene: 5. Germline values: CDR1 SGDLS, CDR2 YYNGEE. The CDR3 sequence is CASSVAAGGPYEQYF. The CDR3 DNA follows: TGTGCCAGCAGCGTAGCGGCGGGAGGGCCTTACGAGCAGTACTTC.

This clonotype was observed a single time. CDR3 DNA sequence: TGTGCCAGCAGCGTTAGCAGGGGAACCTACGAGCAGTACTTC. This codes for CASSVSRGTYEQYF. This chain links TRBV7-9 with TRBJ2-7; weak D call: TRBD1 (6 bases). The CDR3 contains 14 residues. V was pared by 5 bases and J by 2 bases, with 13 bases between. Germline V gene lookup returns CDR1 SEHNR and CDR2 FQNEAQ (reference sequence).

At least ten counts were recorded for this clonotype. The chain joins TRBV10-3 to TRBJ2-5; 14 bases are a match to TRBD2. Trimming cost V 4 bases and J 5 bases; bases outside gene matches: 15. Germline-derived CDR1 and CDR2 are ENHRY and SYGVKD. The length of the CDR3 is 19 residues. The CDR3 reads CAISAPGLAGDLARETQYF. CDR3 bases: TGTGCCATCAGTGCGCCGGGACTAGCGGGAGACTTGGCGCGGGAGACCCAGTACTTC.

The V and J genes are TRBV18 and TRBJ2-7; 9 nucleotides agree with TRBD2. V lost 5 bases and J lost 7; bases outside the gene matches: 9. There are 14 residues in the CDR3. Germline CDR1 KGHSH, CDR2 LQKENI. CDR3 bases: TGTGCCAGCTCAAACCGAGGGACTAGCTGGGAGCAGTACTTC. As protein: CASSNRGTSWEQYF.

This clonotype came up a few times. The rearrangement uses TRBV28 and TRBJ1-2, with D possibly being TRBD1 (6 bases). This CDR3 contains 14 residues. Germline CDR1 and CDR2: MDHEN and SYDVKM. V was shortened by 2 bases and J by 8 bases, with 15 bases between the two germline ends. CDR3 protein: CASSLGQSSRGYTF. In DNA form, the CDR3 reads TGTGCCAGCAGTTTAGGACAGTCGTCCAGAGGCTACACCTTC.

The chain joins TRBV7-9 to TRBJ1-6; perhaps TRBD1 as D (5 bases). Per the germline V gene, CDR1 is SEHNR and CDR2 is FQNEAQ (reference sequence). The CDR3 sequence is 13 residues long. V lost 4 bases, J lost 13 bases, and 14 bases lay in between. The CDR3 coding sequence is TGTGCCAGCAGCTCTAGCGGGGGGAATCCCCTCCACTTT. It yields the protein CASSSSGGNPLHF.

About this clonotype itself: The junction departs from the called germline gene at one end, perhaps through a read error. The gene calls are TRBV24-1 and TRBJ2-6; TRBD1 matches 8 bases. This CDR3 contains 13 residues. Germline V gene data show CDR1 as KGHDR and CDR2 as SFDVKD. This CDR3 reads CATSSTGGNVLTF. Written as DNA, the CDR3 is TGTGCCACCAGTTCCACAGGGGGCAACGTCCTGACTTTC.

This clonotype appeared many times. The chain couples TRBV7-8 to TRBJ1-2; D remains ambiguous. This CDR3 contains 15 residues. The germline V and J ends were trimmed by 6 bases and 4 bases, with 18 bases remaining between them. Germline V CDR1 and CDR2: SGHVS, FQNEAQ. The CDR3 loop is CASSQSRGIGYGYTF. The CDR3 region has the DNA TGTGCCAGCAGTCAGTCTCGGGGAATCGGCTATGGCTACACCTTC.

In this sample, this clonotype turned up a few times. At one boundary the junction diverges from the germline segment, which might be a read error. The chain combines TRBV30 with TRBJ1-1, with D possibly matching TRBD1 (6 bases). Per the germline V gene, CDR1 is GTSNPN and CDR2 is SVGIG (reference sequence). The CDR3 totals 13 residues. CDR3 sequence (DNA): TGTGCCTGGCTCCGGGACATGAACGCTGAAGCTTTCTTT. Translating gives CAWLRDMNAEAFF.

The chain couples TRBV20-1 to TRBJ1-3; a weak D match, TRBD1 (5 bases). This CDR3 is built from 16 residues. The V and J ends lost 3 bases and 0 bases respectively, with 15 bases between them. Germline V CDR1 and CDR2: DFQATT, SNEGSKA (reference sequence). The CDR3 nucleotides read TGCAGTGCTAGCCCTCCCGGGGCGGTCTCTGGAAACACCATATATTTT. Translation: CSASPPGAVSGNTIYF.

This clonotype was found a few times. For the CDR3, the DNA is TGTGCCAGCAAACCGGACGAATACTACGAGCAGTACTTC. Encoded protein: CASKPDEYYEQYF. The chain links TRBV12-3 or TRBV12-4 to TRBJ2-7; D gene uncertain. V was clipped by 7 bases and J by 3 bases, with 13 bases between them. The CDR3 extends over 13 amino acids.

This clonotype has just a few counts. J is TRBJ1-1 and V is TRBV19, with D tentatively TRBD1 (5 bases). Trimming took 8 bases from V and 3 from J, leaving 16 bases between them. The CDR3 contains 14 residues. CDR1 and CDR2 from the germline V gene are LNHDA and SQIVND (reference sequence). The CDR3 loop is CASGTYRGDTEAFF. The CDR3, as DNA: TGTGCCAGTGGGACTTACAGAGGGGACACTGAAGCTTTCTTT.

This clonotype has ten or more counts. One end of the junction varies from germline; a read error may be responsible. The chain recombines TRBV12-3 or TRBV12-4 with TRBJ1-6; 9 bases agree with TRBD1. This CDR3 is 14 amino acids long. CDR3 region: CASCLGQGYSPLHF. CDR3 bases: TGTGCCAGCTGTTTGGGACAGGGTTATTCACCCCTCCACTTT.